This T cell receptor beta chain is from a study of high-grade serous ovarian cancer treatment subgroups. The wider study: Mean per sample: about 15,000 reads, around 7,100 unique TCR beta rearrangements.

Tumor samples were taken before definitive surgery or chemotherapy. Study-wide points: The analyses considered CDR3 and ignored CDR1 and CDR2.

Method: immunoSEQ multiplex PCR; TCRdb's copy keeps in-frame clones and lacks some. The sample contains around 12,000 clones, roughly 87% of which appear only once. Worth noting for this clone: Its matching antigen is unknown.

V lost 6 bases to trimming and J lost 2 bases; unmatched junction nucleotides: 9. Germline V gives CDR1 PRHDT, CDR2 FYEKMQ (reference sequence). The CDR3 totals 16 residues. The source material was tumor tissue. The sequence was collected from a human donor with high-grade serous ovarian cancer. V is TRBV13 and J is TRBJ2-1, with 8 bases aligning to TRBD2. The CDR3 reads CASRATAGATYNEQFF. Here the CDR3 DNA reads TGTGCCAGCAGGGCGACAGCGGGGGCTACCTACAATGAGCAGTTCTTC.